This T cell receptor beta chain appears in the sequencing data of a study of post-analysis software for immune sequencing data. Study overall: In terms of disease course, relapsing-remitting, secondary progressive and progressive-relapsing multiple sclerosis were included.

TCR beta cDNA libraries included unique molecular identifiers. Around 500,000 cDNA molecules were obtained from around 1 to 10 million T cells. Via MiXCR, TCRdb re-called the PCR reads, giving one row per CDR3 protein. Among under 650,000 distinct CDR3 sequences listed, 44% were seen once. This CDR3 comprises 14 residues. Germline values: CDR1 MNHEY, CDR2 SMNVEV (reference sequence). Trimming left V 5 bases short and J 5 bases short, with 16 bases between. Study results and caveats: Multiple sclerosis was associated with a significant reduction in normalized Chao1 diversity relative to controls. Relative to controls, patients had several TRBV segments at higher frequency, with TRBV5-6, TRBV5-1 and TRBV20-1 among these.

This clonotype was seen a handful of times. Its matching antigen is unknown. The chain recombines TRBV27 with TRBJ2-7; D is possibly TRBD1 (8 bases). Sequencing was performed on blood. This sequence was found in a girl under 18 with multiple sclerosis. The CDR3 sequence is CASSHRGGPNEQYF. CDR3 DNA sequence: TGTGCCAGCAGTCACAGGGGGGGCCCAAACGAGCAGTACTTC.